Described below is a single TCR beta chain sequence and its context. The sample is drawn from a study of brain metastases from non-small cell lung cancer. Libraries were prepared by immunoSEQ multiplex PCR; TCRdb keeps only in-frame clonotypes and omits some of them. The sample includes roughly 4,000 clones, just under 85% seen only once; the top ten take 7.8%. V lost 5 bases and J lost 0, with 14 bases in between. The CDR3 spans 16 residues. The germline V gene encodes CDR1 LNHDA and CDR2 SQIVND (reference sequence). The genes are TRBV19 and TRBJ1-3; D call uncertain. The sequence derives from a donor aged 40 or over with non-small cell lung cancer. The sample comprised primary lung tumor tissue. The CDR3 here is CASSRPGSDSGNTIYF. As DNA, the CDR3 is TGTGCCAGTAGTCGCCCCGGGTCAGACTCTGGAAACACCATATATTTT.